The 5 T cell receptor beta chains given below trace back to one sample, sequenced in a study of T cell repertoires in cytomegalovirus infection. TCRdb analysed the reads with MiXCR anew, one entry per CDR3 protein. The data contain some 390,000 distinct CDR3 sequences, about a sixth of them singletons. Sequenced input: PBMCs. These receptors were taken from a human donor in good health (CMV status not recorded). Some clones in this sample may be carry-over from other donors' samples.

The chain has TRBV2 and TRBJ2-1, with D possibly matching TRBD1 (5 bases). The V end was cut by 7 bases, the J end by 1 base, with 14 bases between. The CDR3 runs to 15 residues. CDR1 is SNHLY and CDR2 is FYNNEI in the germline V gene. The CDR3 is CASKIGQGSYNEQFF. CDR3 nucleotides: TGTGCCAGCAAAATAGGGCAGGGTTCCTACAATGAGCAGTTCTTC.

This clonotype was seen at least ten times. The chain carries TRBV7-8 and TRBJ1-1; tentatively, D is TRBD1 (5 bases). This CDR3 region has 16 residues. V was pared by 1 base and J by 7 bases, with 19 bases between. Germline lookup yields CDR1 SGHVS and CDR2 FQNEAQ. The CDR3 DNA sequence: TGTGCCAGCAGCTTAGGAGCTGGGGGGGGAGGTGGTGAAGCTTTCTTT. Translated, it gives CASSLGAGGGGGEAFF.

This clonotype was counted many times. The chain recombines TRBV7-2 with TRBJ2-7; D not certain. The germline gives CDR1 SGHTA, CDR2 FQGNSA. Trimming cost V 5 bases and J 6 bases, with 14 bases left between them. CDR3 length: 13 residues. CDR3 region: CASSVEAAGEQYF. CDR3 DNA sequence: TGTGCCAGCAGCGTCGAGGCGGCCGGCGAGCAGTACTTC.

The gene calls are TRBV2 and TRBJ2-2; D gene uncertain. Germline V gives CDR1 SNHLY, CDR2 FYNNEI. The germline V and J ends were trimmed by 8 bases and 1 base, with 17 bases remaining between them. The CDR3 loop spans 16 amino acids. For the CDR3, the DNA is TGTGCCAGCGGTGTCGAGAGTCCCGAGAACACCGGGGAGCTGTTTTTT. This encodes CASGVESPENTGELFF.

This clonotype was detected only a few times. V usage is TRBV11-2 and J usage is TRBJ2-1; no firm D call. Germline lookup yields CDR1 SGHAT and CDR2 FQNNGV. Trimming took 5 bases from V and 4 from J, leaving 15 bases between them. The CDR3 has 15 amino acids. The CDR3 DNA follows: TGTGCCAGCAGCAAAACACCTACCCTTTACAATGAGCAGTTCTTC. This translates into CASSKTPTLYNEQFF.